The present T cell receptor beta chain was sequenced within a study of T cell changes during pregnancy in multiple sclerosis. Assay used: immunoSEQ multiplex PCR; TCRdb lists only in-frame clones, some missing. The sample lists fewer than 65,000 clones; roughly 91% were seen once. CDR1 MDHEN and CDR2 SYDVKM come from the germline V gene. V shed 11 bases, J shed 5 bases, and the junction held 5 bases outside the gene matches. This CDR3 is 11 amino acids long. The chain couples TRBV28 to TRBJ2-7, with TRBD1 matching over 8 bases. Specimen: peripheral blood, collected in the third trimester of pregnancy. This TCR was recovered from a female donor in good health, enrolled as a control in a pregnancy study. The CDR3 coding sequence is TGTGCCTCGGGACAGGCCAACGAGCAGTACTTC. The encoded protein is CASGQANEQYF.